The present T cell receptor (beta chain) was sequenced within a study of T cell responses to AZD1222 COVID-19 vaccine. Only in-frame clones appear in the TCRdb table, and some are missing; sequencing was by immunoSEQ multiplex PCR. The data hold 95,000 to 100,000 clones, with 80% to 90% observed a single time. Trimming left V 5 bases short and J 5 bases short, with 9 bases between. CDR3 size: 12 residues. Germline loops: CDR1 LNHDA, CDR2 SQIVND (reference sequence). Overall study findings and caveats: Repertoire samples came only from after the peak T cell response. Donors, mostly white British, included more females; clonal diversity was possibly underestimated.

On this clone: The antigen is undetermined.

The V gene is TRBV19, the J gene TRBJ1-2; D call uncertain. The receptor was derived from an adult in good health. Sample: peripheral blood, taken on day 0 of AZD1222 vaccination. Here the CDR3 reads CASSPNWYGYTF. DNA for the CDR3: TGTGCCAGTAGTCCCAATTGGTATGGCTACACCTTC.